The clone carrying this TCR delta chain was observed a handful of times. Given a far larger clone just one base away, this is likely a sequencing read error. Other DNA sequences in the same sample also yield this CDR3. Germline V gene data show CDR1 as GEAIGNYY and CDR2 as EKD. The CDR3 extends over 18 amino acids. Deletions cut 3 bases from V and 0 bases from J, with 14 bases between. The entry originates in a study of delta chains in infants with herpesvirus infections. About the study: Postnatally CMV-infected infants were checked for a public fetal Vdelta1/Vgamma8 clonotype.

TCR cDNA was made from PBMC RNA with gamma- and delta-chain-specific primers. TCRdb used CATT to re-call clones from the RT-PCR reads. This table has some 400 delta-chain clones, roughly 23% appearing once. The material was peripheral blood, obtained at time point 1 of longitudinal follow-up. The TCR comes from a human donor who was a Ugandan infant, either HIV-exposed or HIV-unexposed (not recorded which). The chain recombines TRDV2 with TRDJ3, with unresolved D. The CDR3 DNA reads TGTGCCTGTGACGGTATGGCCGCCAGCTCCTGGGACACCCGACAGATGTTTTTC. Translated: CACDGMAASSWDTRQMFF.